This entry lists 15 T cell receptor beta chains sequenced from one sample in a study of vaccination effects on CD4 cells after COVID-19. No antigen is known for these receptors. CD4+ T cells were isolated after less than 12 days of culture. Libraries were prepared by immunoSEQ multiplex PCR; TCRdb keeps only in-frame clonotypes and omits some of them. The sample records tens of thousands of clones, more than 70% being singletons. Source: CD4+ T cells from PBMCs cultured without peptide, taken before COVID-19 vaccination. These receptor sequences come from a human donor who received a COVID-19 vaccine.

CDR3 in DNA: TGCGCCAGCAGCTTGGCCGGGAGGGACTATGGCTACACCTTC. It translates to CASSLAGRDYGYTF. The chain employs TRBV5-1 and TRBJ1-2, with no clear D. The V end lost 0 bases, the J end lost 3 bases, and 9 bases lay between the germline ends. Germline V lookup: CDR1 SGHRS, CDR2 YFSETQ. The CDR3 consists of 14 residues.

There are a few counts of this clone. CDR3 nucleotides: TGCAGCGTTGGGGACAGGGAGCTCTATGGCTACACCTTC. Amino acid sequence: CSVGDRELYGYTF. This chain links TRBV29-1 with TRBJ1-2; 9 nucleotides agree with TRBD1. In germline, CDR1 is SQVTM, CDR2 ANQGSEA. V was clipped by 4 bases and J by 4 bases; unmatched bases: 4. The CDR3 covers 13 residues.

This chain joins TRBV20-1 and TRBJ1-3; D remains ambiguous. V gave up 3 bases and J gave up 2 bases, with 8 bases separating them. The CDR3 has 13 amino acids. Germline loops: CDR1 DFQATT, CDR2 SNEGSKA (reference sequence). In nucleotides, the CDR3 is TGCAGTGCTAGTTGGCAGGCTGGAAACACCATATATTTT. It codes for CSASWQAGNTIYF.

This clone has just a few counts. The J gene is TRBJ1-3, the V gene TRBV18, with no clear D. The CDR3 runs to 15 residues. V was cut by 0 bases and J by 4 bases, with 10 bases left in between. Germline lookup yields CDR1 KGHSH and CDR2 LQKENI. CDR3 nucleotides: TGTGCCAGCTCACCACCAGGCAGGTCCGGAAACACCATATATTTT. Amino acid sequence: CASSPPGRSGNTIYF. The entire variable domain, with the rest obtained from reference TRBV18 and TRBJ1-3, is as follows: NAGVMQNPRHLVRRRGQEARLRCSPMKGHSHVYWYRQLPEEGLKFMVYLQKENIIDESGMPKERFSAEFPKEGPSILRIQQVVRGDSAAYFCASSPPGRSGNTIYFGEGSWLTVV.

The rearrangement links TRBV5-1 to TRBJ2-6; the match to TRBD1 covers 12 bases. V shed 2 bases and J 2 bases; nucleotides not matched to a gene: 5. Germline values: CDR1 SGHRS, CDR2 YFSETQ. The CDR3 extends over 18 amino acids. The CDR3 sequence: CASSLSGQGAPGANVLTF. The CDR3 bases are TGCGCCAGCAGCTTATCGGGACAGGGGGCGCCTGGGGCCAACGTCCTGACTTTC. The full variable domain, with the rest looked up from reference TRBV5-1 and TRBJ2-6, is KAGVTQTPRYLIKTRGQQVTLSCSPISGHRSVSWYQQTPGQGLQFLFEYFSETQRNKGNFPGRFSGRQFSNSRSEMNVSTLELGDSALYLCASSLSGQGAPGANVLTFGAGSRLTVL.

This chain connects TRBV7-9 to TRBJ1-1; 7 nucleotides line up with TRBD1. Losses at the gene ends were 2 bases for V and 5 bases for J; bases not matched to a gene: 5. This CDR3 spans 14 amino acids. CDR1 is SEHNR and CDR2 is FQNEAQ in the germline V gene (reference sequence). The CDR3 region has the DNA TGTGCCAGCAGCTTACAGGGGGGGGAAACTGAAGCTTTCTTT. Its translation is CASSLQGGETEAFF. The entire variable domain, with the rest obtained from reference TRBV7-9 and TRBJ1-1, is as follows: DTGVSQNPRHKITKRGQNVTFRCDPISEHNRLYWYRQTLGQGPEFLTYFQNEAQLEKSRLLSDRFSAERPKGSFSTLEIQRTEQGDSAMYLCASSLQGGETEAFFGQGTRLTVV.

This sequence joins TRBV7-9 and TRBJ1-2; D call uncertain. Germline CDR1 reads SEHNR; CDR2 reads FQNEAQ (reference sequence). The length of the CDR3 is 16 residues. V shed 2 bases and J shed 0 bases, with 13 bases lying between them. The CDR3 coding sequence is TGTGCCAGCAGCTTAATGATAGCGCTAGCTAACTATGGCTACACCTTC. Its protein is CASSLMIALANYGYTF.

This clone was recorded only once. DNA for the CDR3: TGTGCCAGCAGCTTAGGGGGACAGGTGAACACTGAAGCTTTCTTT. This encodes CASSLGGQVNTEAFF. The J gene is TRBJ1-1, the V gene TRBV7-2, with 8 bases identical to TRBD1. The V and J ends lost 1 base and 0 bases, in that order; junction bases with no gene match: 1. The CDR3 contains 15 residues. Germline CDR1 reads SGHTA; CDR2 reads FQGNSA.

This chain joins TRBV6-2 or TRBV6-3 and TRBJ2-1; a possible D gene is TRBD1 (5 bases). Trimming shortened V by 6 bases and J by 10 bases, and 22 bases separated the two germline ends. The length of the CDR3 is 15 residues. The germline gives CDR1 MNHEY, CDR2 SVGEGT. The CDR3 nucleotides read TGTGCCAGCAGCTCTCGGCGGACACTCGGTGGCGAGCAGTTCTTC. It specifies CASSSRRTLGGEQFF.

V gene TRBV4-1 combines with J gene TRBJ1-5; 8 nucleotides match TRBD1. Trimming took 3 bases from V and 1 from J; bases not matched to a gene: 5. The CDR3 has 16 residues. The germline V gene has CDR1 MGHRA and CDR2 YSYEKL. The CDR3 spells CASSQRQGMSNQPQHF. CDR3 nucleotide sequence: TGCGCCAGCAGCCAGAGACAGGGGATGAGCAATCAGCCCCAGCATTTT.

The V call is TRBV4-3, the J call TRBJ1-2; the match to TRBD1 covers 7 bases. With V trimmed by 2 bases and J by 3 bases, 9 bases remained unmatched. This CDR3 spans 16 amino acids. The V gene's germline CDR1 is LGHNA and CDR2 YSLEER. CDR3 residues: CASSQSGRGSDYGYTF. Here the CDR3 DNA reads TGCGCCAGCAGCCAATCTGGCAGGGGGTCCGACTATGGCTACACCTTC.

The V and J genes are TRBV25-1 and TRBJ1-2; D is possibly TRBD1 (5 bases). Germline CDR1 is MGHDK and CDR2 is SYGVNS. Trimming removed 0 bases from V and 4 bases from J, with 12 bases in between. CDR3 size: 15 residues. CDR3 residues: CASSEYHGAGYGYTF. In DNA, the CDR3 is TGTGCCAGCAGTGAATATCACGGGGCCGGCTATGGCTACACCTTC.

This clone is a singleton in its sample. The chain is built from TRBV5-1 and TRBJ2-2, with D possibly being TRBD1 (6 bases). This CDR3 comprises 14 residues. Looked up from germline, CDR1 is SGHRS and CDR2 is YFSETQ. With 0 bases removed from V and 5 bases from J, the gap between germline ends came to 8 bases. This CDR3 reads CASSLAGDTGELFF. CDR3 in DNA: TGCGCCAGCAGCTTGGCAGGGGATACCGGGGAGCTGTTTTTT.

The chain is built from TRBV9 and TRBJ2-1; D not resolved. Trimming cost V 5 bases and J 14 bases, with 23 bases left between them. The CDR3 length is 14 residues. Germline V gives CDR1 SGDLS, CDR2 YYNGEE. The CDR3 spells CASSPSQWSRYKFF. The CDR3 nucleotides read TGTGCCAGCAGTCCCAGTCAATGGAGCAGGTATAAGTTCTTC.

V is TRBV7-7 and J is TRBJ2-5, with TRBD2 matching 7 bases. The V segment lost 5 bases and the J segment 5 bases; nucleotides outside the gene matches: 20. This CDR3 comprises 18 residues. The germline CDR1 and CDR2 sequences are SSHAT and FNYEAQ (reference sequence). Written as DNA, the CDR3 is TGTGCCAGCAGCCCAAGGGGCGGGGGAGGCCCTCCTCGGGAGACCCAGTACTTC. Its protein product is CASSPRGGGGPPRETQYF.